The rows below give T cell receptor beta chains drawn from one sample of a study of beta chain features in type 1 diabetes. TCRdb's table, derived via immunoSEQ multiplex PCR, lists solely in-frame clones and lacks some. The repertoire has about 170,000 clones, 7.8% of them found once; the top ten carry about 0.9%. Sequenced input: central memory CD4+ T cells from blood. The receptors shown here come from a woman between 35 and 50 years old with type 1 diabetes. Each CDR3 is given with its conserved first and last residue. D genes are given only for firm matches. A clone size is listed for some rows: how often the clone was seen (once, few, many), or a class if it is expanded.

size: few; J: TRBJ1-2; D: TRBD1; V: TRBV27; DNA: TGTGCCAGCAGTCCGGGACAGGGCCGTAACTATGGCTACACCTTC; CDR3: CASSPGQGRNYGYTF
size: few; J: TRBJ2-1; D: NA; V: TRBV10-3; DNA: TGTGCCATCAGTTCCAGGGCGGACAATGAGCAGTTCTTC; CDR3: CAISSRADNEQFF
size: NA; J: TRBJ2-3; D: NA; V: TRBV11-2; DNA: TGTGCCAGCAGCTTCCAGGGCCCCACAGATACGCAGTATTTT; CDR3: CASSFQGPTDTQYF
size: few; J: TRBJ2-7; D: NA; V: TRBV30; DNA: TGTGCCTGGAGACGGGAAGAACAGTATCTTGAGGAGCAGTACTTC; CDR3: CAWRREEQYLEEQYF
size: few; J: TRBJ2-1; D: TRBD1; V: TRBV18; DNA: TGTGCCAGCTCACCATGGGACAGAAACAATGAGCAGTTCTTC; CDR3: CASSPWDRNNEQFF
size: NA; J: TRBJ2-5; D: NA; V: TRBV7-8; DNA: TGTGCCAGCAGCTTAGCGGGGAGGGAGACCCAGTACTTC; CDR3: CASSLAGRETQYF
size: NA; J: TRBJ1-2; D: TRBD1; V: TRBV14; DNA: TGTGCCAGCAGTGACAGGGACAGAGGCTACACCTTC; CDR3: CASSDRDRGYTF
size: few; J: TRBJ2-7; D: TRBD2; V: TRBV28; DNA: TGTGCCAGCAGTTTAGTTGCTGGACTAGCGGGGACCTACGAGCAGTACTTC; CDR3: CASSLVAGLAGTYEQYF
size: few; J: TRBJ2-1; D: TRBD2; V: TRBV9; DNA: TGTGCCAGCAGTGCGAGCGGGGGGTACAATGAGCAGTTCTTC; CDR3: CASSASGGYNEQFF
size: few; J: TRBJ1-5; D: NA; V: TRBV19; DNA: TGTGCCAGTAGTATACAGGCCAATCAGCCCCAGCATTTT; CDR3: CASSIQANQPQHF
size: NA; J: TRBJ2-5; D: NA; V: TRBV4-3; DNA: TGCGCCAGCAGCCAAGATCTTTGGGGGGAAGAGACCCAGTACTTC; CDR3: CASSQDLWGEETQYF
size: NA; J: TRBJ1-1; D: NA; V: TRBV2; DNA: TGTGCCAGCAGTGAGCGGACAGCGAACACTGAAGCTTTCTTT; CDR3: CASSERTANTEAFF
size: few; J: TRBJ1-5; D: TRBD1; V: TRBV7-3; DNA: TGTGCCAGCAGTCCACAGGGGGCTCAGCCCCAGCATTTT; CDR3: CASSPQGAQPQHF
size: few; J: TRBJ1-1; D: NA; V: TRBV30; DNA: TGTGCCGGGTCGGAGGGGAACACTGAAGCTTTCTTT; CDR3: CAGSEGNTEAFF
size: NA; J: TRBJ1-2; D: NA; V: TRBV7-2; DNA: TGTGCCAGCAGCTTCCCGGACTATGGCTACACCTTC; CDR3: CASSFPDYGYTF
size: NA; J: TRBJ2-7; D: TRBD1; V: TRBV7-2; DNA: TGTGCCAGCAGCTTAAGGGACAGAGAAGAGCAGTACTTC; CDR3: CASSLRDREEQYF
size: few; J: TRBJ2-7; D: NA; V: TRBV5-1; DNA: TGCGCCAGCGGATCTAGCGCCAACGAGCAGTACTTC; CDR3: CASGSSANEQYF
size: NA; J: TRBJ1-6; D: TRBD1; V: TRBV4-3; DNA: TGCGCCAGCAGCCAGACGACAGGGGATAATTCACCCCTCCACTTT; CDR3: CASSQTTGDNSPLHF
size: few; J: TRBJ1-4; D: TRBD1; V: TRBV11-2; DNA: TGTGCCAGCACCGTAGGACAGGGCGTAGGGGGACAAAAACTGTTTTTT; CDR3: CASTVGQGVGGQKLFF
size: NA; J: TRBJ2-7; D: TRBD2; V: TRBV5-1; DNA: TGCGCCAGCAGCCTACTAGCGGGTGGCTCCTACGAGCAGTACTTC; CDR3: CASSLLAGGSYEQYF
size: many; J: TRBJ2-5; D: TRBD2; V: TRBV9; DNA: TGTGCCAGCAGCCCCGGGACTATCCAAGAGACCCAGTACTTC; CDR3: CASSPGTIQETQYF
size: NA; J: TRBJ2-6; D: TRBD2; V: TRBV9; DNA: TGTGCCAGCAGCGTAGAGGTTTTCAGCGGGGCGATCTCTGGGGCCAACGTCCTGACTTTC; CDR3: CASSVEVFSGAISGANVLTF
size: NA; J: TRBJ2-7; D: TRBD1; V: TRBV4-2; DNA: TGTGCCAGCAGCCAACGGACAGGGCCCGGCGAGCAGTACTTC; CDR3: CASSQRTGPGEQYF
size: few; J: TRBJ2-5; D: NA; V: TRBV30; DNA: TGTGCCTGGGGCCCACTATCTACACTCCCCCGAGGGACCCAGTACTTC; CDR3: CAWGPLSTLPRGTQYF
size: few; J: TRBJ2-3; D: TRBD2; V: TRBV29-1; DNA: TGCAGCGTGCGGACTAGCGGGGACACAGATACGCAGTATTTT; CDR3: CSVRTSGDTDTQYF
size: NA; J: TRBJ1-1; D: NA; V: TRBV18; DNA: TGTGCCAGCTCACGAAACAGGGAATTCTTGAACACTGAAGCTTTCTTT; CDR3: CASSRNREFLNTEAFF
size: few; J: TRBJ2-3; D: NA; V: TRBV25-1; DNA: TGTGCCAGCAGCGAACCCGACAGAGATACGCAGTATTTT; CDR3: CASSEPDRDTQYF
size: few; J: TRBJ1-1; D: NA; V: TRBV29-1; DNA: TGCAGCGCCCCGGGACAGAACACTGAAGCTTTCTTT; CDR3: CSAPGQNTEAFF
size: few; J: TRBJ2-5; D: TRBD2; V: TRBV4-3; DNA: TGCGCCAGCAGCCTGGGACTAGCGGGGGGAGAAGAGACCCAGTACTTC; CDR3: CASSLGLAGGEETQYF
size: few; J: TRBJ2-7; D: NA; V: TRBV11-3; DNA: TGTGCCAGCAGCTTATCCGGGAACTCCTACGAGCAGTACTTC; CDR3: CASSLSGNSYEQYF
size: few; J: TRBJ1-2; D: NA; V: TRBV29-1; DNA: TGCAGCGTTGAATGGGGGGGAGGGGGCTACACCTTC; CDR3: CSVEWGGGGYTF
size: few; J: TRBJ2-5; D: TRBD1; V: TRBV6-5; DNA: TGTGCCAGCAGGTCGGGACAGTATCAAGAGACCCAGTACTTC; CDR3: CASRSGQYQETQYF
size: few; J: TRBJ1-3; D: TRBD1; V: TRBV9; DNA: TGTGCCAGCGGAGGACAGGGGTCTGGAAACACCATATATTTT; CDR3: CASGGQGSGNTIYF
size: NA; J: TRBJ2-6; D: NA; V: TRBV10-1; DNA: TGCGCCAGCAGTGAAGGGGCAGAAGCTGGGGCCAACGTCCTGACTTTC; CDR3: CASSEGAEAGANVLTF
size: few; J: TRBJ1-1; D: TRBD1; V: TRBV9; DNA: TGTGCCAGCAGCGCGGGACAGGGGGCGACGGACACTGAAGCTTTCTTT; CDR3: CASSAGQGATDTEAFF
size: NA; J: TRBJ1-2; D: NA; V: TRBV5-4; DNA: TGTGCCAGCAGCTTGGACAGGTTAAACTATGGCTACACCTTC; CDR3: CASSLDRLNYGYTF